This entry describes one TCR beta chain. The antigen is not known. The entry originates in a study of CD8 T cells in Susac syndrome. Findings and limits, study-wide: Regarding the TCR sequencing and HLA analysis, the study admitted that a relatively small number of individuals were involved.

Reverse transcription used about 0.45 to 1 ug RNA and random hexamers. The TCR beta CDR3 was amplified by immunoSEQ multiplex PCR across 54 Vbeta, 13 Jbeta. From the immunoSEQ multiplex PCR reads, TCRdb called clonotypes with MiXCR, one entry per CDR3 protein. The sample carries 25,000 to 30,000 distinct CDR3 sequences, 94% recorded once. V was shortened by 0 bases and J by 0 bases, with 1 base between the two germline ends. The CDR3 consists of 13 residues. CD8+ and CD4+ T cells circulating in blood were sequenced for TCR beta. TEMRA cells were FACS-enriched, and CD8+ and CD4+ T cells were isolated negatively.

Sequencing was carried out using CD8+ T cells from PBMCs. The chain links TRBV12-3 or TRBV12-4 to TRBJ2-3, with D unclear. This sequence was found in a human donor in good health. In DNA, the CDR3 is TGTGCCAGCAGTTTAGCAAGCACAGATACGCAGTATTTT. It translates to CASSLASTDTQYF.